This TCR beta chain appears in the sequencing data of a study of yellow fever vaccine responses in identical twins. Study outcomes and limitations: Reported findings indicate that twins' vaccine T cell responses seemed partially convergent, partially personalized.

Trimming took off 5 bases at V and 0 bases at J, with 11 bases between the two ends. The V gene's germline CDR1 is SGHAT and CDR2 FQNNGV. This CDR3 has 15 amino acids. As for this clonotype: Its specificity is unknown.

TCRdb re-called the RT-PCR reads with MiXCR, one entry per CDR3 protein. The top ten hold roughly 6.5% of the sample, which has 1,100 to 1,500 distinct CDR3 sequences, roughly 89% seen once. The sequences come from T cells from blood (PBMCs), unsorted or a sorted subset (not recorded which), collected before or after yellow fever vaccination (not recorded which). The rearrangement links TRBV11-2 to TRBJ2-4, with D unresolved. The sequence was collected from a woman aged 18-29 years who received the yellow fever vaccine. CDR3 sequence: CASSPTPLAKNIQYF. The CDR3 bases are TGTGCCAGCAGCCCGACACCTTTAGCCAAAAACATTCAGTACTTC.